Shown below are 2 T cell receptor beta chains from a single sample sequenced in a study of blood T cell repertoires in COVID-19. Generated by immunoSEQ multiplex PCR, the TCRdb table keeps only in-frame clones and is missing some. The table records about 300,000 clones, about nine tenths of them present only once. Source material: PBMCs or T cells enriched from blood (not recorded which). The receptors stem from a man aged 30 to 39 who had recovered from COVID-19.

For this clone: No conserved phenylalanine or tryptophan ends this CDR3, so it is likely a read error. The DNA is left out, because the CDR3 cannot be placed on it with certainty; the CDR3 is given as TCRdb lists it. The rearrangement joins TRBV28 to TRBJ1-2; the D call TRBD1 from the table was never checked on the DNA. Germline CDR1 and CDR2: MDHEN and SYDVKM. Ends included, the CDR3 has 12 residues. The CDR3 sequence: CASSPRDRAPSI.

The chain uses TRBV6-1 and TRBJ1-5; weak D call: TRBD1 (6 bases). This CDR3 is built from 16 residues. The V gene's germline CDR1 is MNHNS and CDR2 SASEGT. Trimming stripped 1 base from V and 6 bases from J, with 16 bases between. The CDR3 DNA reads as TGTGCCAGCAGTGAAGAGGGGCCAGGGGTTATTCAGCCCCAGCATTTT. Protein sequence: CASSEEGPGVIQPQHF.